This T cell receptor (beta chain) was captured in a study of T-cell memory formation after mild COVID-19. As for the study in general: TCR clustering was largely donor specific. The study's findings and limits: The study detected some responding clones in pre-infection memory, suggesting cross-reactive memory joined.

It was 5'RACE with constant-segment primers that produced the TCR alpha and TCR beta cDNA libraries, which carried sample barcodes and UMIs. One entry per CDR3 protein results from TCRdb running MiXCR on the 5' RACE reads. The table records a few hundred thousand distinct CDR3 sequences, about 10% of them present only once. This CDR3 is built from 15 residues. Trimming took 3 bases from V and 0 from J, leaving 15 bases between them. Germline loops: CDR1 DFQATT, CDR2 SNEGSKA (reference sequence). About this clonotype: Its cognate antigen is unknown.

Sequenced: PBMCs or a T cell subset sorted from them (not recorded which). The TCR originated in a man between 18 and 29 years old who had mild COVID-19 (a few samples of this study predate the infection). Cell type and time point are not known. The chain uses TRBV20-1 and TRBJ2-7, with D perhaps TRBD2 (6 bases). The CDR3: CSARGPGVPSYEQYF. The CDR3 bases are TGCAGTGCTAGGGGACCGGGGGTACCCTCCTACGAGCAGTACTTC.